This T cell receptor beta chain was recovered during a study of cytomegalovirus exposure and HLA in healthy donors. The repertoire was sequenced with immunoSEQ multiplex PCR; TCRdb's copy has only in-frame clones and lacks some. The data hold approximately 71,000 clones, with about 94% observed a single time. Study results and limitations: A few chains linked to CMV were shown in vitro to be specific for CMV antigens.

CDR3 length: 15 residues. The ends were cut back, 5 bases at V and 4 bases at J, with 12 bases in the middle. The germline CDR1 and CDR2 sequences are PRHDT and FYEKMQ (reference sequence). Turning to this clone: What it recognizes is unknown.

This TCR derives from a woman between 18 and 29 years old in good health and CMV-seronegative. Sequenced sample: PBMCs. The chain recombines TRBV13 with TRBJ2-6; a possible D gene is TRBD1 (5 bases). The CDR3 spells CASSARAPGANVLTF. CDR3 bases: TGTGCCAGCAGCGCCAGGGCTCCCGGGGCCAACGTCCTGACTTTC.